The entry that follows covers one T cell receptor beta chain sequence. V shed 3 bases, J shed 4 bases, and the junction held 5 bases outside the gene matches. Looked up from germline, CDR1 is SGHTA and CDR2 is FQGNSA. The CDR3 sequence is 17 residues long. The record originates from a study of cytomegalovirus exposure and HLA in healthy donors. The study ran its PCR with 60 Vbeta and 13 Jbeta primers. Here immunoSEQ multiplex PCR was the method, and the copy in TCRdb shows in-frame clones only, minus some. The sample shows more than 130,000 clones, 80% of them seen only once. Material: PBMCs. V usage is TRBV7-2 and J usage is TRBJ2-1, with TRBD2 matching over 14 bases. The TCR comes from a man aged 30 to 39 in good health and CMV-seronegative. The CDR3 spells CASSLVGTSGSYNEQFF. In DNA, the CDR3 is TGTGCCAGCAGCTTGGTAGGGACTAGCGGGAGTTACAATGAGCAGTTCTTC.